The source of this T cell receptor beta chain is a study of T-cell reconstitution after alpha-beta-depleted transplantation in children. TCRbeta library preparation incorporated unique molecular identifiers. From the PCR reads, TCRdb called clonotypes with MiXCR, one entry per CDR3 protein. The sample shows fewer than 200,000 distinct CDR3 sequences, around 6.8% of them seen only once. The CDR3 contains 15 residues. V lost 5 bases to trimming and J lost 2 bases, with 16 bases between them. Per germline, CDR1 SGHAT and CDR2 FQNNGV. This clonotype was seen repeatedly, ten times or more. The source is a human donor who donated a stem cell graft to a child with Wiskott-Aldrich syndrome. The sample was PBMCs from the stem cell graft donor, taken from the stem cell graft. The chain is built from TRBV11-2 and TRBJ2-7; possibly TRBD1 for D (5 bases). The CDR3 here is CASSGLRAGPYEQYF. The CDR3, as DNA: TGTGCCAGCAGCGGTCTAAGGGCAGGGCCCTACGAGCAGTACTTC.